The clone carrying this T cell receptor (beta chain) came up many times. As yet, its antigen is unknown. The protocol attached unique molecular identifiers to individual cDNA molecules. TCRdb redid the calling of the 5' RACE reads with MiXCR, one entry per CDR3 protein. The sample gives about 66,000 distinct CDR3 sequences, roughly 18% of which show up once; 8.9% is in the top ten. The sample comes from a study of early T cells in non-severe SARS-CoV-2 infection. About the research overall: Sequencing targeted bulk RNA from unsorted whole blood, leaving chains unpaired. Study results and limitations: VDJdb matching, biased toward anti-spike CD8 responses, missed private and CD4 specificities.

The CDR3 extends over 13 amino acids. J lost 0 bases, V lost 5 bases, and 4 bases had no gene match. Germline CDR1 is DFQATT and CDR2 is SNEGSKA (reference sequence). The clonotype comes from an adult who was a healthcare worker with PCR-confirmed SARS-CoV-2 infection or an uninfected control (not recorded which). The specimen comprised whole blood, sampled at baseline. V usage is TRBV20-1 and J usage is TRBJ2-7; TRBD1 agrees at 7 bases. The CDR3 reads CSAARDSSYEQYF. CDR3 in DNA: TGCAGTGCTGCCCGGGACAGCTCCTACGAGCAGTACTTC.